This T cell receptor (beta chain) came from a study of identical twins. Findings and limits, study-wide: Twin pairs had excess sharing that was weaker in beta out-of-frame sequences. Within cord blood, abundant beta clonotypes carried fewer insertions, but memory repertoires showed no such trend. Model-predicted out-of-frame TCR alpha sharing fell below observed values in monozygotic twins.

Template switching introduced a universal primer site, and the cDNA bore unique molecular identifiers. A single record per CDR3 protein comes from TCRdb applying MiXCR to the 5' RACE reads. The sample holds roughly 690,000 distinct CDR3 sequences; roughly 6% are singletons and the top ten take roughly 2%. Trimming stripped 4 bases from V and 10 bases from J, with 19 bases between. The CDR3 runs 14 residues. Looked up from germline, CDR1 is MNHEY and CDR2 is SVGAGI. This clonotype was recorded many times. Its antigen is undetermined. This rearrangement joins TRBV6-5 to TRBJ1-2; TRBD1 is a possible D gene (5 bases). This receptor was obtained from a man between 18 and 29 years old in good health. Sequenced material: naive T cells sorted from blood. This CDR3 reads CASSFVDRVPVYTF. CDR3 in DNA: TGTGCCAGCAGTTTCGTTGACAGAGTCCCGGTCTACACCTTC.